This TCR beta chain was profiled in a study of OX40 agonist ivuxolimab in advanced cancers. Study overall: The drug used for patients, ivuxolimab, was an agonistic anti-OX40 (CD134) antibody. Melanoma, hepatocellular carcinoma, head and neck or renal cell cancer occurred in dose-escalation patients. People who had prior anti-PD-1, anti-PD-L1 or anti-CTLA-4 therapy could take part, and approximately 43% had some.

This table comes from immunoSEQ multiplex PCR, and its TCRdb copy is limited to in-frame clones, with some not included. The profile shows about 84,000 clones, approximately 84% of them singletons. With regard to this clone: Its antigen is as yet unknown.

Findings and caveats of the study: Some of the nonresponding patients also showed low levels of normalized T-cell clonal expansion.

The CDR3 totals 14 residues. Per germline, CDR1 SGHKS and CDR2 YYEKEE (reference sequence). Trimming removed 2 bases from V and 7 bases from J; junction bases left unmatched: 4. V is TRBV5-5 and J is TRBJ1-2; 11 positions match TRBD1. The sequence was collected from an adult with an advanced solid tumor such as melanoma, head and neck, liver or kidney cancer. The sequenced sample was CD4+ or CD8+ T cells sorted from blood, obtained in a trial of the OX40 agonist ivuxolimab. CDR3 protein: CASSLGTGGGGYTF. The CDR3 DNA reads as TGTGCCAGCAGCTTAGGGACAGGGGGAGGTGGCTACACCTTC.